The 24 T cell receptor beta chains in this list originate from one sample, sequenced in a study of T cells after posttransplantation cyclophosphamide. Profiling relied on immunoSEQ multiplex PCR, and the TCRdb table lists in-frame clones only, not all of them. Found here are some 53,000 clones, around 84% of them singletons; the top ten hold 2.5% to 3%. Input material: PBMCs. These receptors all stem from a man aged 25 to 40 with a blood cancer, CMV-positive, and with a related stem cell donor.

This chain links TRBV7-8 with TRBJ1-5, with D possibly being TRBD1 (5 bases). The V gene lost 5 bases and the J gene lost 3 bases, with 17 bases spanning the gap. The CDR3 contains 16 residues. Germline loops: CDR1 SGHVS, CDR2 FQNEAQ. CDR3 DNA: TGTGCCAGCAGCCAAGATCACAGGAGCTACAATCAGCCCCAGCATTTT. It translates to CASSQDHRSYNQPQHF.

The chain uses TRBV5-1 and TRBJ1-1; D is possibly TRBD1 (5 bases). The V and J ends lost 0 bases and 6 bases respectively, with 9 bases between them. The germline V gene encodes CDR1 SGHRS and CDR2 YFSETQ. CDR3 length: 13 amino acids. CDR3 region: CASSLGQTSEAFF. For the CDR3, the DNA is TGCGCCAGCAGCTTGGGACAGACTTCTGAAGCTTTCTTT.

The CDR3 region has the DNA TGTGCCAGTAGCACACAGTTGGGCGAGCAGTACTTC. Amino acid sequence: CASSTQLGEQYF. The J gene is TRBJ2-7, the V gene TRBV19; D ambiguous. This CDR3 has 12 amino acids. Germline assignment: CDR1 LNHDA and CDR2 SQIVND (reference sequence). Trimming took 6 bases from V and 6 from J, leaving 12 bases between them.

This clone occurred a few times. The chain recombines TRBV10-3 with TRBJ2-4, with a weak D call TRBD1 (6 bases). This CDR3 comprises 15 residues. V dropped 2 bases and J dropped 8 bases, with 16 bases sitting between them. Per germline, CDR1 ENHRY and CDR2 SYGVKD. This CDR3 is CAISERGSALDIQYF. The CDR3 region has the DNA TGTGCCATCAGTGAGAGGGGGTCCGCCTTAGACATTCAGTACTTC.

V usage is TRBV6-1 and J usage is TRBJ1-3; tentative D call: TRBD1 (5 bases). Germline CDR1 MNHNS, CDR2 SASEGT. The CDR3 loop spans 16 amino acids. Trimming pared 4 bases from V and 0 bases from J, leaving 13 bases between. The CDR3 spells CASSGDSTLSGNTIYF. CDR3 nucleotides: TGTGCCAGCAGTGGAGACAGCACACTCTCTGGAAACACCATATATTTT.

V and J are TRBV5-6 and TRBJ2-7; no firm D call. Trimming left V 0 bases short and J 5 bases short, with 9 bases between. CDR1 SGHDT and CDR2 YYEEEE come from the germline V gene. CDR3 length equals 13 residues. The CDR3 bases are TGTGCCAGCAGCTTGGCAGGCGTCCACGAGCAGTACTTC. Translation gives CASSLAGVHEQYF. Complete variable domain (other parts from reference TRBV5-6 and TRBJ2-7): DAGVTQSPTHLIKTRGQQVTLRCSPKSGHDTVSWYQQALGQGPQFIFQYYEEEERQRGNFPDRFSGHQFPNYSSELNVNALLLGDSALYLCASSLAGVHEQYFGPGTRLTVT.

This clone was detected only once. The V gene is TRBV2, the J gene TRBJ1-5; TRBD1 might be the D (6 bases). Trimming took 3 bases from V and 10 from J, leaving 13 bases between them. The CDR3 spans 13 residues. Germline V gene data show CDR1 as SNHLY and CDR2 as FYNNEI. CDR3 loop: CASSDPQGLPQHF. The CDR3 DNA reads TGTGCCAGCAGTGATCCCCAGGGGCTCCCCCAGCATTTT.

The table lists this clone with a few counts. V gene TRBV9 combines with J gene TRBJ2-7, with TRBD2 matching over 7 bases. V dropped 0 bases and J dropped 0; count of bases not matched to a gene: 9. The CDR3 totals 17 residues. Germline V gene sequence: CDR1 SGDLS, CDR2 YYNGEE. CDR3: CASSVGPGDYSSYEQYF. The CDR3 region has the DNA TGTGCCAGCAGCGTAGGTCCCGGGGACTATTCCTCCTACGAGCAGTACTTC.

This sequence joins TRBV7-2 and TRBJ2-5; D is unclear. The CDR3 is 12 amino acids. Germline lookup yields CDR1 SGHTA and CDR2 FQGNSA. The V end was cut by 4 bases, the J end by 11 bases, with 14 bases between. DNA of the CDR3: TGTGCCAGCAGCTCACAGACCGGAACGCAGTACTTC. This translates into CASSSQTGTQYF.

This chain uses TRBV29-1 with TRBJ2-7, with 12 bases aligning to TRBD2. Trimming cost V 6 bases and J 2 bases; bases outside gene matches: 5. Germline CDR1 and CDR2: SQVTM and ANQGSEA. The CDR3 contains 14 residues. CDR3 in amino acids: CSVAGLAGTYEQYF. DNA of the CDR3: TGCAGCGTCGCAGGACTAGCGGGAACCTACGAGCAGTACTTC.

V is TRBV4-2 and J is TRBJ2-7; 12 positions match TRBD2. The V gene end was trimmed by 3 bases and the J gene end by 4 bases; junction bases not matched to a gene: 4. Germline loops: CDR1 LGHNA, CDR2 YNFKEQ. This CDR3 contains 15 residues. CDR3 DNA: TGTGCCAGCAGCCAGACCGGGACTAGCGGGTACGAGCAGTACTTC. It yields the protein CASSQTGTSGYEQYF.

The chain combines TRBV15 with TRBJ2-1, with TRBD2 matching over 8 bases. V gave up 0 bases and J gave up 10 bases; unmatched junction bases: 11. This CDR3 is 16 amino acids long. Germline V gives CDR1 LNHNV, CDR2 YYDKDF (reference sequence). The DNA of the CDR3 is TGTGCCACCAGCAGAGATTACCTAGCGGGTGGAAGCGAGCAGTTCTTC. Translation: CATSRDYLAGGSEQFF. The complete variable domain, with remaining parts taken from reference TRBV15 and TRBJ2-1, reads DAMVIQNPRYQVTQFGKPVTLSCSQTLNHNVMYWYQQKSSQAPKLLFHYYDKDFNNEADTPDNFQSRRPNTSFCFLDIRSPGLGDTAMYLCATSRDYLAGGSEQFFGPGTRLTVL.

This clone was counted a single time. The chain joins TRBV15 to TRBJ1-4; TRBD1 matches 7 bases. J lost 6 bases, V lost 3 bases, and 4 bases had no gene match. Germline CDR1 reads LNHNV; CDR2 reads YYDKDF (reference sequence). The CDR3 is 14 amino acids. The chain's CDR3 is CATSRGQGDEKLFF. CDR3 nucleotide sequence: TGTGCCACCAGCAGGGGGCAGGGGGATGAAAAACTGTTTTTT.

This clone was detected only once. This chain links TRBV2 with TRBJ2-5; TRBD2 aligns across 8 bases. Trimming removed 5 bases from V and 4 bases from J; junction bases left unmatched: 6. The CDR3 has 14 amino acids. Germline V lookup: CDR1 SNHLY, CDR2 FYNNEI. In nucleotides, the CDR3 is TGTGCCAGCAGTTACACTAGCGGTGGAGAGACCCAGTACTTC. This sequence encodes CASSYTSGGETQYF.

The chain joins TRBV5-6 to TRBJ1-1, with TRBD1 matching 7 bases. V lost 0 bases and J lost 3; bases outside the gene matches: 8. There are 16 residues in the CDR3. The germline gives CDR1 SGHDT, CDR2 YYEEEE. CDR3 sequence: CASSLDRGRVHTEAFF. DNA for the CDR3: TGTGCCAGCAGCTTGGACAGGGGCCGTGTTCACACTGAAGCTTTCTTT.

The rearrangement uses TRBV9 and TRBJ2-1; TRBD2 matches 9 bases. From germline, CDR1 is SGDLS and CDR2 YYNGEE. The CDR3 sequence is 17 residues long. The trim removed 3 bases at V and 9 bases at J, leaving 16 bases unmatched. CDR3 sequence (DNA): TGTGCCAGCAGCGCAGAGCATCGGCTAGCGGGGAAGGGTGAGCAGTTCTTC. This sequence encodes CASSAEHRLAGKGEQFF.

The chain joins TRBV4-1 to TRBJ2-1, with TRBD2 matching over 9 bases. J lost 7 bases, V lost 0 bases, and 7 bases had no gene match. The CDR3 covers 16 residues. From germline, CDR1 is MGHRA and CDR2 YSYEKL. As DNA, the CDR3 is TGCGCCAGCAGCCAAGATGGTAGCGGGAGAATTAATGAGCAGTTCTTC. Amino acids: CASSQDGSGRINEQFF.

The V gene is TRBV19, the J gene TRBJ2-1; D is possibly TRBD2 (6 bases). The V gene lost 3 bases and the J gene lost 0 bases, with 9 bases spanning the gap. Germline V gene sequence: CDR1 LNHDA, CDR2 SQIVND (reference sequence). CDR3 length: 15 residues. For the CDR3, the DNA is TGTGCCAGTAGTATGGGGGGACGCTCCTACAATGAGCAGTTCTTC. This gives the protein CASSMGGRSYNEQFF.

The chain combines TRBV5-8 with TRBJ2-7; TRBD2 might be the D (7 bases). CDR3 length: 16 residues. The germline V gene encodes CDR1 SGHTS and CDR2 YDEGEE. V dropped 1 base and J dropped 3 bases, with 17 bases sitting between them. The CDR3 DNA is TGTGCCAGCAGCTTGTCTGCGGGGGCACGAAGCTACGAGCAGTACTTC. Its translation is CASSLSAGARSYEQYF.

This clone is a singleton in its sample. J is TRBJ1-2 and V is TRBV5-1; 9 bases match TRBD1. The CDR3 has 16 residues. Germline-derived CDR1 and CDR2 are SGHRS and YFSETQ. The trim removed 4 bases at V and 5 bases at J, leaving 12 bases unmatched. CDR3 in amino acids: CASSTYTGGDGYGYTF. The CDR3 region has the DNA TGCGCCAGCAGCACCTATACAGGGGGCGACGGTTATGGCTACACCTTC.

This clone was observed once. The chain combines TRBV27 with TRBJ1-5; 8 bases align to TRBD1. The germline V gene encodes CDR1 MNHEY and CDR2 SMNVEV (reference sequence). This CDR3 is 16 amino acids long. The V segment lost 6 bases and the J segment 1 base; nucleotides outside the gene matches: 8. The CDR3 DNA is TGTGCCAGCAGGTTTCAGGGGGCAGGGAGCAATCAGCCCCAGCATTTT. This encodes CASRFQGAGSNQPQHF.

The chain couples TRBV19 to TRBJ2-7; 7 bases align to TRBD2. Germline lookup yields CDR1 LNHDA and CDR2 SQIVND (reference sequence). This CDR3 has 15 residues. With V trimmed by 2 bases and J by 2 bases, 6 bases remained unmatched. CDR3 nucleotides: TGTGCCAGTAGTATAATAGAGGCGGGAGCCTACGAGCAGTACTTC. Amino acid sequence: CASSIIEAGAYEQYF. The whole variable domain, filled in from reference TRBV19 and TRBJ2-7, reads DGGITQSPKYLFRKEGQNVTLSCEQNLNHDAMYWYRQDPGQGLRLIYYSQIVNDFQKGDIAEGYSVSREKKESFPLTVTSAQKNPTAFYLCASSIIEAGAYEQYFGPGTRLTVT.

The chain carries TRBV10-3 and TRBJ2-1, with 13 bases matching TRBD2. Germline assignment: CDR1 ENHRY and CDR2 SYGVKD. The J segment lost 5 bases and the V segment lost 9 bases, leaving 1 base of the junction unmatched. The CDR3 length is 13 residues. Here the CDR3 DNA reads TGTGCCATTGGACTAGCGGGGGACAATGAGCAGTTCTTC. Amino acid sequence: CAIGLAGDNEQFF.

This clone was seen only a few times. The chain joins TRBV7-9 to TRBJ2-7; no firm D call. The V and J ends lost 4 bases and 2 bases respectively, with 6 bases between them. Per germline, CDR1 SEHNR and CDR2 FQNEAQ (reference sequence). The CDR3 consists of 12 residues. The DNA for the CDR3 is TGTGCCAGCAGCTCCCTTACCTACGAGCAGTACTTC. Translating gives CASSSLTYEQYF.